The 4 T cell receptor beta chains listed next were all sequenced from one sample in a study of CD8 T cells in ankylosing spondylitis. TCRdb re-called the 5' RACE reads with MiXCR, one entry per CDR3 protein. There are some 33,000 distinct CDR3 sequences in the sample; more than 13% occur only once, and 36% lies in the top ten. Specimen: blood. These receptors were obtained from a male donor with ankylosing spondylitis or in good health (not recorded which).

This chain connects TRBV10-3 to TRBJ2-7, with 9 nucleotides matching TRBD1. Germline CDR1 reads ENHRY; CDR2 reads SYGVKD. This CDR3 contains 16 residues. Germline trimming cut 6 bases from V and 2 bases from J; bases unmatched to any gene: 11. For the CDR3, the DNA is TGTGCCATCAGATGGAAACCCGGACAGGGGCCCTACGAGCAGTACTTC. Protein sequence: CAIRWKPGQGPYEQYF.

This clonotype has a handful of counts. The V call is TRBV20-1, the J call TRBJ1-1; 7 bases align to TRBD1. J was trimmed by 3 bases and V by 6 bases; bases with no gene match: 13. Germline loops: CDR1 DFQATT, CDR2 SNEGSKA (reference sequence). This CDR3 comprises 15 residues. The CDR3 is CSAPDRRSSDTEAFF. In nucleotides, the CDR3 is TGCAGTGCACCGGACAGGAGAAGTAGTGACACTGAAGCTTTCTTT.

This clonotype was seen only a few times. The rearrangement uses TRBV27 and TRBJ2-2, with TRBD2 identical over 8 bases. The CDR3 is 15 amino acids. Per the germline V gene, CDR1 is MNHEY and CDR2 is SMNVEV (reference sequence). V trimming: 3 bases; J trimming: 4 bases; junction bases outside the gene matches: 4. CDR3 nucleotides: TGTGCCAGCAGTTTCCTAGCGGGTGGCACCGGGGAGCTGTTTTTT. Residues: CASSFLAGGTGELFF.

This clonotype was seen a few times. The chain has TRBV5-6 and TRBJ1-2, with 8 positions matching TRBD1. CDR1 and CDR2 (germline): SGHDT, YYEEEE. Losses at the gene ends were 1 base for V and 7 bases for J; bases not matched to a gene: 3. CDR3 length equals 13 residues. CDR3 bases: TGTGCCAGCAGCTTGAGGGACAGGATTGGCTACACCTTC. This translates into CASSLRDRIGYTF.